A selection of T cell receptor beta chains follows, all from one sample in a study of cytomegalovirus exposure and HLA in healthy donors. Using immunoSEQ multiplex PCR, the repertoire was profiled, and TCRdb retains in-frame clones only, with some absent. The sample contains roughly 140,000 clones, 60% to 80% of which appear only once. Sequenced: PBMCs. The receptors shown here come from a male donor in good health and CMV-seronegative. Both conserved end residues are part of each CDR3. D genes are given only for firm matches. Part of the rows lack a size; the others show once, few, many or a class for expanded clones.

cdr3_nt: TGTGCCAGCTGTGGGGGGGGGCTGGGGGAAAAACTGTTTTTT; cdr3_aa: CASCGGGLGEKLFF; clone_size: .; j_call: TRBJ1-4; cdr3_length: 14; v_call: TRBV19; d_call: .
cdr3_nt: TGCGCCAGCAGCCCCTGGGTGCGAGGATCAAATTCACCCCTCCACTTT; cdr3_aa: CASSPWVRGSNSPLHF; clone_size: .; j_call: TRBJ1-6; cdr3_length: 16; v_call: TRBV5-1; d_call: .
cdr3_nt: TGTGCCAGCAGTTACTCAGCGGGGGCCCTCATTTACGAGCAGTACTTC; cdr3_aa: CASSYSAGALIYEQYF; clone_size: .; j_call: TRBJ2-7; cdr3_length: 16; v_call: TRBV6-5; d_call: TRBD2
cdr3_nt: TGTGCCAGCAGTGACTCAGCGGTGACCGGGGAGCTGTTTTTT; cdr3_aa: CASSDSAVTGELFF; clone_size: few; j_call: TRBJ2-2; cdr3_length: 14; v_call: TRBV6-4; d_call: .
cdr3_nt: TGTGCCAGCAGCGTAGCTACGCGGGGGGGAGGGACGCAGTATTTT; cdr3_aa: CASSVATRGGGTQYF; clone_size: .; j_call: TRBJ2-3; cdr3_length: 15; v_call: TRBV9; d_call: TRBD2
cdr3_nt: TGTGCCAGCCACCTAGGGACTAGCGCCTACAATGAGCAGTTCTTC; cdr3_aa: CASHLGTSAYNEQFF; clone_size: .; j_call: TRBJ2-1; cdr3_length: 15; v_call: TRBV27; d_call: TRBD2
cdr3_nt: TGCGCCAGCAGCCAAGATCGGGGGATGACCTACGAGCAGTACTTC; cdr3_aa: CASSQDRGMTYEQYF; clone_size: .; j_call: TRBJ2-7; cdr3_length: 15; v_call: TRBV4-3; d_call: .
cdr3_nt: TGTGCCAGCAGCTTAGGATTGACAGGGGGCGTCGGGGAGCTGTTTTTT; cdr3_aa: CASSLGLTGGVGELFF; clone_size: .; j_call: TRBJ2-2; cdr3_length: 16; v_call: TRBV11-1; d_call: TRBD1
cdr3_nt: TGTGCCAGCAGCGCGATCGGGACTCGCGACGGGGAGCTGTTTTTT; cdr3_aa: CASSAIGTRDGELFF; clone_size: .; j_call: TRBJ2-2; cdr3_length: 15; v_call: TRBV9; d_call: .
cdr3_nt: TGCGCCAGCAGACAGACCGGGACAGGGGGCTCCTACGAGCAGTACTTC; cdr3_aa: CASRQTGTGGSYEQYF; clone_size: .; j_call: TRBJ2-7; cdr3_length: 16; v_call: TRBV5-1; d_call: TRBD1
cdr3_nt: TGTGCCAGCAGGGGGACAGGGGGCATTTATACGCAGTATTTT; cdr3_aa: CASRGTGGIYTQYF; clone_size: .; j_call: TRBJ2-3; cdr3_length: 14; v_call: TRBV2; d_call: TRBD1
cdr3_nt: TGTGCCAGCAGTGTGGAGAGGGTCGGCTATGGCTACACCTTC; cdr3_aa: CASSVERVGYGYTF; clone_size: few; j_call: TRBJ1-2; cdr3_length: 14; v_call: TRBV2; d_call: .
cdr3_nt: TGCAGCGTTGATGGGACAGCCTACAATGAGCAGTTCTTC; cdr3_aa: CSVDGTAYNEQFF; clone_size: .; j_call: TRBJ2-1; cdr3_length: 13; v_call: TRBV29-1; d_call: TRBD1
cdr3_nt: TGTGCCAGCAGAGTTTCCACAGGGGGCACCTACGAGCAGTACTTC; cdr3_aa: CASRVSTGGTYEQYF; clone_size: .; j_call: TRBJ2-7; cdr3_length: 15; v_call: TRBV13; d_call: TRBD1
cdr3_nt: TGTGCCAGCAGCATTGGGAGAAACACAGATACGCAGTATTTT; cdr3_aa: CASSIGRNTDTQYF; clone_size: once; j_call: TRBJ2-3; cdr3_length: 14; v_call: TRBV27; d_call: .
cdr3_nt: TGTGCCAGCAGCTTCGGGAGCATGAACACTGAAGCTTTCTTT; cdr3_aa: CASSFGSMNTEAFF; clone_size: .; j_call: TRBJ1-1; cdr3_length: 14; v_call: TRBV5-4; d_call: .
cdr3_nt: TGCGCCAGCAGTGAGTCGAGGGGGGGACCTCCCGGGGGCTACACCTTC; cdr3_aa: CASSESRGGPPGGYTF; clone_size: .; j_call: TRBJ1-2; cdr3_length: 16; v_call: TRBV10-1; d_call: .
cdr3_nt: TGTGCCAGCAGTGTACTCCTCGAACGTCAGCCCCAGCATTTT; cdr3_aa: CASSVLLERQPQHF; clone_size: .; j_call: TRBJ1-5; cdr3_length: 14; v_call: TRBV6-1; d_call: .
cdr3_nt: TGCAGCGTCGCGGACTTTTTGGTCCAAGAGACCCAGTACTTC; cdr3_aa: CSVADFLVQETQYF; clone_size: .; j_call: TRBJ2-5; cdr3_length: 14; v_call: TRBV29-1; d_call: .
cdr3_nt: TGCGCCAGCAGCCCCGTAGCGGGAGTGGAGACCCAGTACTTC; cdr3_aa: CASSPVAGVETQYF; clone_size: once; j_call: TRBJ2-5; cdr3_length: 14; v_call: TRBV5-1; d_call: TRBD2
cdr3_nt: TGTGCCAGCAGTGACTACGAGGGTTCGGTCTATGGCTACACCTTC; cdr3_aa: CASSDYEGSVYGYTF; clone_size: .; j_call: TRBJ1-2; cdr3_length: 15; v_call: TRBV25-1; d_call: .
cdr3_nt: TGTGCCAGCACTAGCCCCCGGACAGGGGATTCACCCCTCCACTTT; cdr3_aa: CASTSPRTGDSPLHF; clone_size: .; j_call: TRBJ1-6; cdr3_length: 15; v_call: TRBV28; d_call: TRBD1